What follows are 19 T cell receptor beta chains derived from one specimen sequenced in a study of T cell repertoires in cytomegalovirus infection. TCRdb passed the reads through MiXCR, listing each CDR3 protein once. The table has about 600,000 distinct CDR3 sequences, roughly a quarter seen once. Specimen: CD8+ T cells from PBMCs. The receptors shown here come from a human donor in good health (CMV status not recorded). Some clones in this sample may be carry-over from other donors' samples.

There are a few counts of this clonotype. The V and J genes are TRBV19 and TRBJ1-1; the D gene is possibly TRBD1 (6 bases). V was cut by 3 bases and J by 2 bases, with 13 bases left in between. The CDR3 totals 15 residues. Germline V gives CDR1 LNHDA, CDR2 SQIVND (reference sequence). CDR3 protein: CASSIPGQINTEAFF. CDR3 coding DNA: TGTGCCAGTAGTATTCCTGGACAGATTAACACTGAAGCTTTCTTT.

The V call is TRBV7-9, the J call TRBJ2-2; weak D call: TRBD2 (5 bases). The V gene's germline CDR1 is SEHNR and CDR2 FQNEAQ (reference sequence). Trimming stripped 9 bases from V and 5 bases from J, with 19 bases between. The CDR3 runs 15 residues. CDR3 in amino acids: CASPPRAKETGELFF. The CDR3, as DNA: TGTGCCAGTCCTCCGAGGGCGAAGGAGACCGGGGAGCTGTTTTTT. Together with reference TRBV7-9 and TRBJ2-2, the CDR3 gives the full variable domain: DTGVSQNPRHKITKRGQNVTFRCDPISEHNRLYWYRQTLGQGPEFLTYFQNEAQLEKSRLLSDRFSAERPKGSFSTLEIQRTEQGDSAMYLCASPPRAKETGELFFGEGSRLTVL.

For this clonotype: A much more abundant neighbour one base away suggests this may be a read error. V and J are TRBV7-9 and TRBJ2-2, with D tentatively TRBD2 (5 bases). The CDR3 spans 18 residues. CDR1 is SEHNR and CDR2 is FQNEAQ in the germline V gene (reference sequence). CDR3 residues: CANSSPSLASGNTGELFF. The CDR3 DNA reads TGTGCCAACAGCTCACCCTCGCTAGCATCGGGAAACACCGGGGAGCTGTTTTTT.

At least ten counts were recorded for this clonotype. This chain links TRBV28 with TRBJ1-2; D remains ambiguous. CDR3 size: 17 residues. V lost 5 bases, J lost 1 base, and 20 bases lay in between. Germline V CDR1 and CDR2: MDHEN, SYDVKM. CDR3 DNA sequence: TGTGCCAGCAGTAGGGCCGGCACCCGCCGGGGTAACTATGGCTACACCTTC. The encoded protein is CASSRAGTRRGNYGYTF.

The chain combines TRBV5-1 with TRBJ2-1; 9 bases match TRBD1. Trimming removed 5 bases from V and 8 bases from J; junction bases left unmatched: 5. CDR1 is SGHRS and CDR2 is YFSETQ in the germline V gene. The CDR3 sequence is 13 residues long. CDR3 sequence (DNA): TGCGCCAGCAGTTCTGGACAGGGGTATGAGCAGTTCTTC. It translates to CASSSGQGYEQFF.

This clonotype occurred a few times. V gene TRBV20-1 combines with J gene TRBJ2-3; 7 bases fit TRBD1. V lost 0 bases and J lost 1; bases outside the gene matches: 7. Germline V CDR1 and CDR2: DFQATT, SNEGSKA (reference sequence). The CDR3 consists of 16 residues. Here the CDR3 DNA reads TGCAGTGCTAGAGATGCAACAGGGGTGGGCACAGATACGCAGTATTTT. Its translation is CSARDATGVGTDTQYF.

This clonotype was observed at least ten times. The gene calls are TRBV6-1 and TRBJ2-3; D gene uncertain. The CDR3 has 15 amino acids. With 7 bases removed from V and 0 bases from J, the gap between germline ends came to 14 bases. CDR1 is MNHNS and CDR2 is SASEGT in the germline V gene. DNA for the CDR3: TGTGCCAGCATAACTACCGCTTATAGCACAGATACGCAGTATTTT. Protein: CASITTAYSTDTQYF.

The J gene is TRBJ2-6, the V gene TRBV5-6; possibly TRBD1 for D (8 bases). The CDR3 consists of 17 residues. The ends were cut back, 4 bases at V and 0 bases at J, with 14 bases in the middle. Germline V lookup: CDR1 SGHDT, CDR2 YYEEEE. CDR3 sequence (DNA): TGTGCCAGCAGCGTGGACAGGGAGGGCTCTGGGGCCAACGTCCTGACTTTC. Encoded protein: CASSVDREGSGANVLTF. The whole variable domain, filled in from reference TRBV5-6 and TRBJ2-6, reads DAGVTQSPTHLIKTRGQQVTLRCSPKSGHDTVSWYQQALGQGPQFIFQYYEEEERQRGNFPDRFSGHQFPNYSSELNVNALLLGDSALYLCASSVDREGSGANVLTFGAGSRLTVL.

V gene TRBV15 combines with J gene TRBJ2-5; D is tentatively TRBD1 or TRBD2 (6 bases each). Germline V gene data show CDR1 as LNHNV and CDR2 as YYDKDF (reference sequence). CDR3 length: 15 residues. Trimming removed 0 bases at V and 5 bases at J, with 13 bases between. CDR3 sequence (DNA): TGTGCCACCAGCAGAGAAAGGGGGGCTGGGGAGACCCAGTACTTC. Translation: CATSRERGAGETQYF.

Notes on this clonotype: This may be a read error: a much more frequent sequence differs by one nucleotide. V and J are TRBV12-3 or TRBV12-4 and TRBJ2-7; D may be TRBD1 (5 bases). The CDR3 consists of 12 residues. CDR3 amino acids: CASSFTGYEQNF. As DNA, the CDR3 is TGTGCCAGCAGTTTTACAGGCTACGAGCAGAACTTC.

This clonotype was counted between two and nine times. The gene calls are TRBV4-2 and TRBJ1-3; unclear D gene. Trimming removed 5 bases at V and 8 bases at J, with 10 bases between. This CDR3 contains 12 residues. Germline CDR1 reads LGHNA; CDR2 reads YNFKEQ. This CDR3 reads CASSERVDTIYF. In nucleotides, the CDR3 is TGTGCCAGCAGCGAAAGGGTGGACACCATATATTTT.

The V gene is TRBV12-3 or TRBV12-4, the J gene TRBJ2-5; tentatively, D is TRBD2 (5 bases). Trimming stripped 7 bases from V and 0 bases from J, with 12 bases between. The CDR3 spans 14 residues. This chain's CDR3 is CASTNGIYQETQYF. Written as DNA, the CDR3 is TGTGCCAGCACTAACGGGATTTACCAAGAGACCCAGTACTTC.

The rearrangement links TRBV29-1 to TRBJ1-5, with TRBD1 as a possible D gene (5 bases). Germline values: CDR1 SQVTM, CDR2 ANQGSEA. This CDR3 contains 12 residues. V lost 7 bases and J lost 7, with 14 bases in between. As DNA, the CDR3 is TGCAGCGCAGGGCGGGTAGGGCAGCCCCAGCATTTT. Residues: CSAGRVGQPQHF.

The chain has TRBV18 and TRBJ2-7; D is undetermined. The germline V gene encodes CDR1 KGHSH and CDR2 LQKENI. Trimming shortened V by 0 bases and J by 6 bases, and 6 bases separated the two germline ends. The CDR3 is 12 residues long. CDR3 sequence: CASSPPNFEQYF. CDR3 sequence (DNA): TGTGCCAGCTCACCACCGAATTTCGAGCAGTACTTC.

The DNA for the CDR3 is TGTGCCAGCAGCTTTCGACCGGGGGAGGCCACAGATACGCAGTATTTT. Translation gives CASSFRPGEATDTQYF. The chain couples TRBV7-2 to TRBJ2-3, with D possibly matching TRBD2 (6 bases). Germline V gene data show CDR1 as SGHTA and CDR2 as FQGNSA. The CDR3 length is 16 residues. The germline V and J ends were trimmed by 3 bases and 2 bases, with 15 bases remaining between them. Filled out from reference TRBV7-2 and TRBJ2-3, the complete variable domain reads GAGVSQSPSNKVTEKGKDVELRCDPISGHTALYWYRQSLGQGLEFLIYFQGNSAPDKSGLPSDRFSAERTGGSVSTLTIQRTQQEDSAVYLCASSFRPGEATDTQYFGPGTRLTVL.

With respect to this clonotype: One junction end does not reproduce the germline sequence, and a read error may be involved. This chain uses TRBV14 with TRBJ2-2; no definite D call. This CDR3 spans 16 amino acids. Germline V CDR1 and CDR2: SGHDN, FVKESK. The CDR3 region is CASGQEGEFWTGELFF. The DNA for the CDR3 is TGTGCCAGCGGCCAAGAAGGAGAGTTCTGGACCGGGGAGCTGTTTTTT.

Only a few counts were recorded for this clonotype. The genes are TRBV10-3 and TRBJ2-7, with 10 bases that match TRBD1. After removal of 6 bases from V and 0 bases from J, the junction contained 5 bases not matched to a gene. The CDR3 consists of 15 residues. CDR1 and CDR2 (germline): ENHRY, SYGVKD. CDR3 sequence reads: CAIRTGGPYSYEQYF. The DNA for the CDR3 is TGTGCCATCAGGACAGGGGGCCCTTACTCCTACGAGCAGTACTTC.

V usage is TRBV6-2 or TRBV6-3 and J usage is TRBJ2-5, with 9 nucleotides matching TRBD2. Germline V lookup: CDR1 MNHEY, CDR2 SVGEGT. The V and J ends lost 1 base and 3 bases, in that order; junction bases with no gene match: 3. The CDR3 contains 15 residues. CDR3: CASSYYGGGEETQYF. In DNA form, the CDR3 reads TGTGCCAGCAGTTACTACGGCGGGGGGGAAGAGACCCAGTACTTC.

This clonotype appeared many times. The rearrangement uses TRBV28 and TRBJ2-1; TRBD2 aligns across 9 bases. Losses at the gene ends were 5 bases for V and 4 bases for J; bases not matched to a gene: 6. CDR1 and CDR2 (germline): MDHEN, SYDVKM. This CDR3 region has 15 residues. CDR3 region: CASSQTSGVYNEQFF. The CDR3, as DNA: TGTGCCAGCAGTCAGACTAGCGGCGTGTACAATGAGCAGTTCTTC.